The clone carrying this T cell receptor (beta chain) has only a few counts. Its antigen is currently unknown. This sample is drawn from a study of blood T cells in healthy people across ages. Study findings and constraints: The recorded TCR beta diversity per million T cells decreased in a roughly linear manner with age.

V was clipped by 5 bases and J by 3 bases; unmatched bases: 3. CDR1 SGHTA and CDR2 FQGTGA come from the germline V gene. The CDR3 totals 13 residues. Primers used in a second PCR of about 7 to 11 cycles were a sample-barcoded 5' primer and a J-beta primer mix. TCRdb re-derived calls from the 5' RACE reads in MiXCR, one entry per CDR3 protein. The repertoire consists of roughly 550,000 distinct CDR3 sequences, with nearly 25% occurring once and the leading ten covering around 10%. These same data were also listed under a study on T cells of mothers and their children.

The specimen was blood. The chain combines TRBV7-3 with TRBJ1-1, with 7 positions matching TRBD1. The clonotype was recovered from a boy aged 5 to 17 in good health. The CDR3 is CASSKQGYTEAFF. The DNA for the CDR3 is TGTGCCAGCAGCAAACAGGGGTACACTGAAGCTTTCTTT. Complete variable domain (other parts from reference TRBV7-3 and TRBJ1-1): GAGVSQTPSNKVTEKGKYVELRCDPISGHTALYWYRQSLGQGPEFLIYFQGTGAADDSGLPNDRFFAVRPEGSVSTLKIQRTERGDSAVYLCASSKQGYTEAFFGQGTRLTVV.